This T cell receptor beta chain was retrieved from a study of T cells in Graves' hyperthyroidism and ophthalmopathy. Study-wide background: Before any treatment, at initial diagnosis, peripheral blood was collected. General study results and limits: Onset of ophthalmopathy came a median approximately 6 months after the model predicted it.

This clonotype showed up many times. Its antigen is currently unknown. Germline CDR1 SGHAT, CDR2 FQNNGV. This CDR3 has 12 amino acids. With 8 bases removed from V and 10 bases from J, the gap between germline ends came to 15 bases. RNA transcripts provided the source from which TCR beta CDR3 regions were amplified. The HTBI primer set drove a first-round RT-PCR of the TCR CDR3. TCRdb ran MiXCR on the multiplex PCR reads and lists one entry per CDR3 protein. The sample contains about 380,000 distinct CDR3 sequences, 11% to 15% of which appear only once. Clinical symptoms, serum thyroxine, TRAb, thyroid ultrasound and orbital computed tomography informed diagnoses.

V is TRBV11-2 and J is TRBJ2-1, with D perhaps TRBD2 (5 bases). The sequenced sample was blood. The origin of this receptor is a woman aged 60 to 75 with Graves' hyperthyroidism. CDR3 coding DNA: TGTGCCAGCCAAGACGCGGGCGTAGAGCAGTTCTTC. It encodes CASQDAGVEQFF.